Listed here is a single T cell receptor beta chain. Its antigen is unknown. This entry belongs to a study of cytomegalovirus exposure and HLA in healthy donors. Study observations and caveats: On later analysis, the bulk of CMV-associated TCR beta chains appeared to be HLA-restricted.

Germline values: CDR1 SEHNR, CDR2 FQNEAQ (reference sequence). V lost 2 bases to trimming and J lost 5 bases; unmatched junction nucleotides: 6. This CDR3 spans 16 amino acids. PCR primers comprised 60 Vbeta and 13 Jbeta primers. Some clones are missing from TCRdb's copy, which holds only in-frame ones; the method was immunoSEQ multiplex PCR. In the table there are under 200,000 clones, 80% to 85% of which are singletons. The J gene is TRBJ1-6, the V gene TRBV7-9; 7 nucleotides line up with TRBD1. Sequencing was done on a sample of PBMCs. The receptor comes from a male donor in good health and CMV-seropositive. The CDR3 loop is CASSLQGVGNNSPLHF. The CDR3 nucleotides read TGTGCCAGCAGCTTACAGGGGGTTGGGAATAATTCACCCCTCCACTTT.